This T cell receptor beta chain was sequenced during a study of response to subunit inactivated influenza vaccine. Study-wide results and limits: There was a suggestion from the authors that each seasonal influenza vaccination recruits few new T cells.

The germline V gene has CDR1 LNHNV and CDR2 YYDKDF (reference sequence). The ends were cut back, 0 bases at V and 1 base at J, with 7 bases in the middle. This CDR3 is built from 15 residues. A note on this clonotype: Antigen: not known.

TCRdb reprocessed the RT-PCR reads with MiXCR, giving one entry per CDR3 protein. Of fewer than 600,000 distinct CDR3 sequences in the sample, approximately 7.8% were seen once. The clonotype comes from a man between 45 and 75 years old who received an inactivated influenza vaccine. Here the sequenced sample was PBMCs from blood, taken around 2 years after vaccination. V is TRBV15 and J is TRBJ2-1; D is uncertain. The CDR3 sequence is CATSRDGISYNEQFF. Written as DNA, the CDR3 is TGTGCCACCAGCAGAGATGGGATTTCCTACAATGAGCAGTTCTTC.